This entry describes one T cell receptor (beta chain). This record comes from a study of blood T cell repertoires in COVID-19. TCRdb's copy holds only in-frame clones and misses some; the assay was immunoSEQ multiplex PCR. The data show 70,000 to 100,000 clones, with roughly 78% seen just once and around 7.3% held by the top ten. The CDR3 has 15 amino acids. The germline V gene encodes CDR1 LNHDA and CDR2 SQIVND (reference sequence). With 4 bases removed from V and 0 bases from J, the gap between germline ends came to 9 bases. The sequencing input was peripheral blood. V is TRBV19 and J is TRBJ2-2, with D perhaps matching TRBD1 (6 bases). The receptor was derived from a man between 45 and 60 years old with active or convalescent COVID-19. The CDR3 DNA is TGTGCCAGTAGTAATGGGGGCGCGAACACCGGGGAGCTGTTTTTT. Its protein is CASSNGGANTGELFF. The full variable domain, its missing parts supplied by reference TRBV19 and TRBJ2-2, is DGGITQSPKYLFRKEGQNVTLSCEQNLNHDAMYWYRQDPGQGLRLIYYSQIVNDFQKGDIAEGYSVSREKKESFPLTVTSAQKNPTAFYLCASSNGGANTGELFFGEGSRLTVL.